Sequencing of this TCR beta chain was carried out in a study of cytomegalovirus exposure and HLA in healthy donors (dated by TCRdb to 2015 to 2018). Some background on the complete study: An earlier analysis of 587 of the donors reported approximately 290 Gb of sequence data and some 120 million unique TCR beta sequences from some 180 million T cells. Of the 300 to 450 genotyped donors, 81% fell in the genetic ancestry cluster associated with self-reported Caucasian donors. In addition to the first cohort of 650 to 800 subjects, a separate validation cohort of under 150 different subjects was used. An earlier analysis of 587 of the donors applied high-throughput TCR beta sequencing to assess whether each TCR beta V gene segment acted as functional or pseudogenic. The study profiled the T cell repertoires of 666 subjects by immunosequencing and related them to cytomegalovirus serostatus. The study aimed to test whether signatures of past pathogen exposure could be identified by cataloging public T cell receptors. Alongside the repertoire data, information on donor age, sex, ethnicity and CMV serostatus was compiled. Roughly 300 gigabases of sequencing data and roughly 90 million unique TCR sequences were included in an early release covering roughly 600 HLA-typed donors. Typing coverage differed by locus: A, B, C, DRB1 and DQB1 were typed in roughly 620-630 donors, DQA1 in approximately 520, DPA1 in roughly 590, and DPB1 in 450 to 480. A later analysis re-examined previously published TCR beta repertoires from just over 650 donors and added high-resolution HLA genotyping to investigate patterns of TCR occurrence. Across under 500 genotyped donors of the cohort, an average of about 240,000 unique TCR beta nucleotide sequences per donor were sequenced, and roughly a sixth of those sequences were non-productive. Four or five DR-DQ haplotypes were handled as single units for association and clustering, since linkage in the cohort was strong. High-throughput TCR immunosequencing, statistical association of individual TCRs with disease status, and machine learning were combined to predict cytomegalovirus infection status. HLA typing included class I and class II loci at four-digit resolution. The later analysis used no new phenotypic data to find candidate immune exposures, relying instead on TCR beta sequences and their occurrence across donors. A later genetic analysis took genome-wide SNP genotypes for about 60% of the roughly 670 donors and used that subset as a discovery cohort. Every repertoire in the discovery cohort had been generated on one and the same sequencing platform. The paper as a whole reports these results and caveats: A later analysis found that most CMV-associated TCR beta chains appeared HLA-restricted, with HLA associations seemingly driven largely by CMV exposure. A group of highly shared sequence variants was considered likely to be a technical artifact of the sequencing pipeline. A further reported finding was that TCR beta sequences accurately predicted the HLA-A and HLA-B alleles for most subjects in the first cohort. For the cohort, immune exposure information was limited to CMV serostatus. In vitro tests confirmed that a few of the cytomegalovirus-associated TCR beta chains recognize cytomegalovirus antigens. In a later analysis, around 17,000 TCR beta sequences were associated with specific HLA alleles at a false discovery rate of 0.05. A later analysis found that HLA-associated TCR beta chains were more clonally expanded and had lower generation probabilities than equally common non-associated chains. In the study, some 160 TCR beta chains were listed as associated with cytomegalovirus. The cohort was sequenced for TCR beta chains only, and without alpha or paired-chain data the features that could be detected were limited. Cytomegalovirus status was reported to be diagnosed by the classifier with high specificity and sensitivity in both the original and validation cohorts. Linkage disequilibrium might explain the correlated functional status among segregating V segments, but an unknown experimental factor could not be ruled out. Some IMGT-functional V segments, including TRBV6-2 and TRBV6-3, could not be distinguished by the 87-base-pair reads and were therefore excluded. Sequencing depth was assumed to be roughly uniform across donors in the presence/absence analyses, though that assumption may not hold. A later analysis found that TCR association rates varied across HLA loci, with DRB1 alleles showing the most associated TCRs and HLA-C alleles the fewest. While some public TCRs were present in many individuals, most TCR sequences turned up only very rarely across donors. Assigning TCR associations to individual alleles was difficult when HLA alleles, especially DR and DQ, strongly co-occurred. According to a later genetic analysis, donors in an Asian-associated ancestry cluster had fewer N-insertions in productive TCRs than the roughly 700-donor mean. HLA typing was unavailable for some donors at each locus, so association tests used only the typed subset. Over 15 rarely observed V segments, including chromosome 9 orphons, were excluded from the earlier analysis of a few hundred of the donors because counts were too low. Several of the top co-occurrence clusters appeared to be linked to parvovirus B19, influenza, CMV and Epstein-Barr virus, according to a later analysis. A later genetic analysis associated a missense DCLRE1C variant with V-gene and J-gene trimming of TCR beta chains, and an independent cohort replicated the association. In an earlier analysis of approximately 590 of the donors, most TCR beta V segments appeared in productive rearrangements about 87% or about 30% of the time, broadly matching IMGT annotations. The authors suggested that the approach could potentially be extended to other disease states and immunological phenotypes.

Receptors were amplified or captured by the immunoSEQ multiplex PCR assay. A mixture of 60 forward primers for TCR Vbeta segments and 13 reverse primers for TCR Jbeta segments was used in the multiplex PCR. The CDR3 region of rearranged TCR beta genes was amplified from genomic DNA by a multiplex PCR assay. Amplified TCR beta libraries were sequenced as 87-base-pair reads on the Illumina HiSeq System. The study's own analysis went as follows. A later analysis counted approximately 76 million unique TCR beta chains across the 700 or so repertoires, and around 9.9 million of these chains were shared by at least two donors. Raw reads were error-corrected and collapsed into unique sequences with a nearest-neighbor algorithm that merged closely related sequences to remove PCR and sequencing errors. CDR3 sequences were aligned to IMGT reference sequences to assign V, D and J gene segments. For a sequence to be retained, a match of at least six nucleotides to both a V gene segment and a J gene segment was required. Rearrangements were classified as productive when the CDR3 lacked stop codons and remained in frame with V and J, and all other rearrangements were classified as non-productive. Following IMGT convention, CDR3 was defined as the stretch from the second conserved V-encoded cysteine to the conserved J-encoded phenylalanine. Sequences without an unambiguous match to a single V gene segment were excluded from the earlier analysis of about 640 of the donors. An earlier analysis of over 450 of the donors classified V segments as functional when productive rearrangements were above 56.7% and as segregating when the standard deviation between donors was above 5%. To diagnose cytomegalovirus status from the catalog of TCR beta chain sequences, a statistical classification framework was built. V and J gene assignment, in a later analysis, came from comparing TCR nucleotide sequences with IMGT/GENE-DB human TR gene sequences. Using the TCRdist pipeline, a later analysis assigned CDR3 sequences along with most-parsimonious VDJ recombination scenarios. A later analysis defined each TCR beta chain by its CDR3 amino acid sequence plus V-gene family, and excluded reads lacking a unique V-gene family. A later analysis removed over 500 highly shared, low-generation-probability nucleotide sequences to deal with suspected cross-contamination and a sequencing artifact. For each public chain, a later analysis derived a clonal expansion index from normalized ranks of inferred template counts within each repertoire. In a later analysis, generation probabilities were computed with a VDJ recombination model fitted to out-of-frame rearrangements, and the resulting probabilities were checked against IGoR. A later analysis scored TCR-TCR, TCR-HLA and TCR-CMV co-occurrence with hypergeometric tests, applying a repertoire-size bias correction to TCR pairs. In a later analysis, false discovery rates were estimated by permuting HLA or CMV assignments 20 times. A later analysis grouped co-occurring TCRs with DBSCAN, adding TCRdist sequence similarity when clustering within HLA-allele-positive subsets. For co-occurrence clustering, repertoires with fewer than 30,000 or more than 120,000 public chains were excluded, along with roughly 5 repertoires with anomalous nucleotide sharing. TCRdb holds this immuneACCESS table with in-frame rearrangements only. Some clones are missing; in checked studies, unresolved V genes explain under half, and the rest has no known cause. V, J and clone size reflect that table, while D and trimming were determined from the DNA. The sample table lists tens of thousands of clones, roughly 85% of them with a count of one. The ten largest make up roughly 5.5% of the sample.

Sequences LNHNV (CDR1) and YYDKDF (CDR2) are obtained from the germline V gene (reference sequence). From its cysteine to its phenylalanine, the CDR3 spans 14 amino acids. The entry retains the CDR3 DNA only, 42 bases that are in frame from base 1. For this chain, trimming is 1 base at the V end and 5 bases at the J end, and the number of junction bases without a gene match is 3. In total, 600 or so healthy bone marrow donors made up the cohort. At the time of sampling, all cohort members were nominally healthy, though unrecorded immune exposures were likely present. The donor was CMV seronegative and was included in the group of around 320 seronegative cohort members. A peripheral blood sample was provided by each donor, and peripheral blood mononuclear cells were used for TCR beta sequencing. Genomic DNA was extracted from the blood cell samples with the Qiagen DNeasy Blood Extraction Kit. A word on this clone: What antigen it recognizes has not been identified. Base qualities are not recorded, but no much larger clone differs from it by a single base.

This clonotype was obtained from a female donor in good health and CMV-seronegative. The chain employs TRBV15 and TRBJ2-3, and TRBD2 matches 7 of the central bases. Sequenced sample: PBMCs. The DNA sequence is as follows: TGTGCCACCAGCAGAGCGGGGGGAATAGATACGCAGTATTTT. This is translated as CATSRAGGIDTQYF.